This T cell receptor beta chain stems from a study of T cell responses to AZD1222 COVID-19 vaccine. This table comes from immunoSEQ multiplex PCR, and its TCRdb copy is limited to in-frame clones, with some not included. The sample shows some 190,000 clones, 80% to 90% of them seen only once. Germline V CDR1 and CDR2: LGHNT, FRNRAP. The V end lost 6 bases, the J end lost 0 bases, and 11 bases lay between the germline ends. The CDR3 loop spans 14 amino acids. The sequencing here drew on peripheral blood, taken on day 0 of AZD1222 vaccination. The V gene is TRBV12-5, the J gene TRBJ1-1, with TRBD1 as a possible D gene (6 bases). The sequence was collected from an adult in good health. The chain's CDR3 is CASGGATVNTEAFF. As DNA, the CDR3 is TGTGCTAGTGGGGGGGCCACGGTGAACACTGAAGCTTTCTTT.